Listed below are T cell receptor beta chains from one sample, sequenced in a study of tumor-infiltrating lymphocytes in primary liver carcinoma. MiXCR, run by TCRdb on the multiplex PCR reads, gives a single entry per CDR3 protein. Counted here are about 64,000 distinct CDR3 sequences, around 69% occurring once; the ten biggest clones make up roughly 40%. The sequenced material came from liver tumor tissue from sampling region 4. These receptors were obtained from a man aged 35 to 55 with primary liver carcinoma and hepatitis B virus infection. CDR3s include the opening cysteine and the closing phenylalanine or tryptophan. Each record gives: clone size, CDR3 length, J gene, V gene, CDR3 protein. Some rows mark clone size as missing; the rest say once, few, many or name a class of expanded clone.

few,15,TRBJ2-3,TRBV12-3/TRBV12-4,CASSWDRDGSDTQYF
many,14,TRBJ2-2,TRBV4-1,CASTRTRNTGELFF
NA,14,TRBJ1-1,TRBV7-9,CVSSFAVVNTDAFF
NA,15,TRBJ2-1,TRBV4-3,CTSSTSPGNIGKQFF
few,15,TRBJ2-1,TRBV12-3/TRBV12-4,CASSLSAGVGNEQFF
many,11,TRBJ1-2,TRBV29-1,CSVVAGNGYTF
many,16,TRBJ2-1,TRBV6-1,CASRTSGADPYNEQFF
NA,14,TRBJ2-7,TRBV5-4,CTSSAGASFDEQYF
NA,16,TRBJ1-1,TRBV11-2,CAGSPSRGLVNTEAYF
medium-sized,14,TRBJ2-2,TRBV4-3,CASSQTSNTGELFF
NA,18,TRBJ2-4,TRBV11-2,CARSPTGASTVAKSIQYF
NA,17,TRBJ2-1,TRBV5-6,CVSSLVGHSSSYNEQFF
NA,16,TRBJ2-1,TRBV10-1,CASSTVTSGTYNEQFF
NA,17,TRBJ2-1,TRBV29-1,CSVVGGGARTRGNEQFF
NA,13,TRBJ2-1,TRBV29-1,CSFATAGPGKQFF
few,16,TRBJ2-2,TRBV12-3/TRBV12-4,CASSSRTGVGTGELFF
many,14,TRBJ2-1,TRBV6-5,CASSEDRVVNEQFF
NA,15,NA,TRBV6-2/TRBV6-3,CASTIDNYSDQPQYF
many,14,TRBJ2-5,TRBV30,CASTSGSGQETQYF
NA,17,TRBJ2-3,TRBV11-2,CASSLGPGEISTDTQYF
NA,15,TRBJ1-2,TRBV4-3,CASRQEWTDEDGYTF
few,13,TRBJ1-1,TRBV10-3,CAISESRGTEAFF
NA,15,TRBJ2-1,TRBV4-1,CASSPLGNNNNGQFF
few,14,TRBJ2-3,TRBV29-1,CSVEGLAGTDTQYF
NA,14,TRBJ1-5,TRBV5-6,CVSSFGRKNQPQHF
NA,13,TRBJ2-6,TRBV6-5,CVSTYWGANVLTF
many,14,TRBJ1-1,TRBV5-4,CASSLARANTEAFF
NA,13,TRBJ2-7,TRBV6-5,CAAHSGGAYGQYF
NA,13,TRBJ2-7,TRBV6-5,CASSYTGCDEQYF
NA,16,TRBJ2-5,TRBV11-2,CASNQTPGGGNGTQYF
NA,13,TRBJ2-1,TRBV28,CANSLGTSGGQFF
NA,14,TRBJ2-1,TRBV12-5,CASVTSGRATEQFF
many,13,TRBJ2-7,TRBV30,CASERGRTYEQYF
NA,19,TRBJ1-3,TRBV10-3,CAFSELGVPFRGEGNTIYF
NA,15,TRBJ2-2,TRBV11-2,CASGSAGSNTGELFF